This T cell receptor (beta chain) was captured by sequencing in a study of shared clonotypes between healthy human individuals. Findings and caveats of the study: About 5% of naive CD4 clonotypes were shared across four donors. Researchers found naive subsets generally carried larger estimated richness than memory subsets. Against clonotypes common to all four donors, non-shared ones had lower generation probabilities.

The authors distributed each subset's genomic DNA evenly over several immunoSEQ plates. The protocol was immunoSEQ multiplex PCR, while the TCRdb copy is restricted to in-frame clones and leaves out a portion. The repertoire consists of a few million clones, with more than 80% occurring once and the leading ten covering roughly 0.15%. The CDR3 is 13 amino acids. Germline CDR1 MNHNY, CDR2 SVGAGI (reference sequence). Deletions cut 7 bases from V and 2 bases from J, with 11 bases between. Worth noting for this clone: What it binds is unknown.

This rearrangement joins TRBV6-6 to TRBJ1-1; D not certain. The sequenced sample consisted of naive CD4+ T cells sorted from blood. Subset indicated: CD45RA+ positively selected. The TCR was taken from a man aged 18 to 29 in good health. CDR3 region: CASNGLLNTEAFF. CDR3 DNA sequence: TGTGCCAGCAACGGTCTACTAAACACTGAAGCTTTCTTT.